This T cell receptor (beta chain) is drawn from a study of blood T cell repertoires in COVID-19. Germline V CDR1 and CDR2: KGHSH, LQKENI. The CDR3 has 13 amino acids. Trimming pared 3 bases from V and 5 bases from J, leaving 10 bases between. Original analysis: Estimation of nucleated cell counts was performed using reference gene primer amplification. Method: immunoSEQ multiplex PCR; TCRdb's copy keeps in-frame clones and lacks some. V, J and clone size are those of that table, while D and trimming were read from the DNA. Of hundreds of thousands of clones in the sample, roughly 90% were seen once. Sequencing used PBMCs or T cells enriched from blood (not recorded which). This chain uses TRBV18 with TRBJ2-5, with D tentatively TRBD2 (5 bases). The sequence derives from a woman aged 25 to 39 with acute COVID-19. The CDR3 bases are TGTGCCAGCTCACCTCAGAGGGCGGAGACCCAGTACTTC. Translated, it gives CASSPQRAETQYF.